Below are 31 T cell receptor beta chains sequenced from a single sample in a study of molecular identifiers for immune sequencing clone quantification. TCRdb independently ran MiXCR on the PCR reads; one entry per CDR3 protein. The sample contains about 640,000 distinct CDR3 sequences, 15% to 20% of which appear only once. Material for sequencing was naive CD8+ T cells from blood, with Jurkat cell RNA spiked in. This sample's subset: FACS-sorted CD8+CD4-CCR7+CD45RA+ naive T cells. The origin of the receptors is a human donor in good health. Some libraries in this study had Jurkat cell RNA spiked in.

This clonotype was observed at least ten times. This sequence joins TRBV4-3 and TRBJ2-7; no reliable D call. Germline values: CDR1 LGHNA, CDR2 YSLEER. V dropped 1 base and J dropped 3 bases, with 16 bases sitting between them. The CDR3 totals 16 residues. CDR3 in amino acids: CASSQGPGPGYYEQYF. The CDR3 nucleotides read TGCGCCAGCAGCCAAGGTCCGGGCCCTGGATACTACGAGCAGTACTTC.

In its sample, this clonotype was seen many times. The gene calls are TRBV28 and TRBJ1-2, with D possibly TRBD1 on 6 matching bases. CDR3 length equals 17 residues. The germline CDR1 and CDR2 sequences are MDHEN and SYDVKM. Trimming took off 4 bases at V and 0 bases at J, with 18 bases between the two ends. This CDR3 is CASSSIGGSKSNYGYTF. The DNA for the CDR3 is TGTGCCAGCAGTTCCATCGGGGGCAGCAAATCTAACTATGGCTACACCTTC.

About this clonotype: This may be a read error, as it is one base from a much larger clone. This chain joins TRBV5-6 and TRBJ2-1; 9 bases align to TRBD2. The CDR3 is 16 residues long. V shed 5 bases and J 8 bases; nucleotides not matched to a gene: 14. The germline CDR1 and CDR2 sequences are SGHDT and YYEEEE. The CDR3 coding sequence is TGTGCCAGCAGTCTAGAAGGACTAGCGAGTTACGATGAGCAGTTCTTC. Translated: CASSLEGLASYDEQFF.

This clonotype has at least ten counts. The gene calls are TRBV6-5 and TRBJ2-2, with D possibly TRBD2 on 6 matching bases. Germline V gene sequence: CDR1 MNHEY, CDR2 SVGAGI. The CDR3 contains 13 residues. The ends were cut back, 8 bases at V and 5 bases at J, with 12 bases in the middle. CDR3 nucleotide sequence: TGTGCCAGCGGAGGGTTGATGACCGGGGAGCTGTTTTTT. Amino acids: CASGGLMTGELFF.

This clonotype was seen many times. The V call is TRBV27, the J call TRBJ1-5; unclear D gene. Germline assignment: CDR1 MNHEY and CDR2 SMNVEV (reference sequence). The ends were cut back, 1 base at V and 5 bases at J, with 12 bases in the middle. The CDR3 runs to 15 residues. CDR3 region: CASSLFFMTDQPQHF. The CDR3 DNA follows: TGTGCCAGCAGTTTATTTTTCATGACTGATCAGCCCCAGCATTTT.

This clonotype occurred many times. The CDR3 nucleotides are TGTGCCAGCAGCTGGACAAGCAATGAGCAGTTCTTC. Encoded protein: CASSWTSNEQFF. The chain combines TRBV7-2 with TRBJ2-1; tentatively, D is TRBD1 (5 bases). Trimming took 4 bases from V and 6 from J, leaving 7 bases between them. Germline V gene data show CDR1 as SGHTA and CDR2 as FQGNSA. The CDR3 contains 12 residues.

This clonotype appeared many times. Written as DNA, the CDR3 is TGCAGCGTTGGGCGGGAGGGGAGTACAGATACGCAGTATTTT. Amino acid sequence: CSVGREGSTDTQYF. The chain is built from TRBV29-1 and TRBJ2-3, with 9 nucleotides matching TRBD2. Germline CDR1 is SQVTM and CDR2 is ANQGSEA. This CDR3 has 14 amino acids. The V segment lost 4 bases and the J segment 3 bases; nucleotides outside the gene matches: 5.

This clonotype showed up just a few times. The rearrangement links TRBV7-9 to TRBJ2-5; perhaps TRBD2 as D (7 bases). Trimming pared 4 bases from V and 3 bases from J, leaving 15 bases between. This CDR3 spans 15 amino acids. CDR1 and CDR2 from the germline V gene are SEHNR and FQNEAQ (reference sequence). The CDR3 sequence is CASSSGGQGKETQYF. The CDR3 DNA is TGTGCCAGCAGCTCGGGGGGTCAGGGGAAAGAGACCCAGTACTTC.

This clonotype was seen more than once but under ten times. The V gene is TRBV9, the J gene TRBJ2-2; the match to TRBD1 covers 7 bases. The CDR3 is 15 amino acids. Losses at the gene ends were 3 bases for V and 5 bases for J; bases not matched to a gene: 7. Germline V lookup: CDR1 SGDLS, CDR2 YYNGEE. CDR3 DNA: TGTGCCAGCAGCGGGGCAGGGGGTGGAACCGGGGAGCTGTTTTTT. Translating gives CASSGAGGGTGELFF.

This clonotype was counted at least ten times. V and J are TRBV14 and TRBJ1-1; D not resolved. The CDR3 runs to 13 residues. The V gene lost 1 base and the J gene lost 3 bases, with 6 bases spanning the gap. CDR1 SGHDN and CDR2 FVKESK come from the germline V gene. CDR3: CASSQVPYTEAFF. The CDR3 DNA is TGTGCCAGCAGCCAAGTTCCGTACACTGAAGCTTTCTTT.

The count of this clonotype is one. A much larger clonotype is one base distant, so this may be a read error. The CDR3 end shows no conserved phenylalanine or tryptophan, and so a read error is likely. The V gene is TRBV7-9, the J gene TRBJ2-7; the D is unclear. The CDR3 covers 14 residues. Germline loops: CDR1 SEHNR, CDR2 FQNEAQ (reference sequence). Trimming shortened V by 4 bases and J by 5 bases, and 15 bases separated the two germline ends. CDR3 DNA sequence: TGTGCCAGCAGCTCCTCTCTGACACCCCACGAGCAGTACTCC. It specifies CASSSSLTPHEQYS.

V and J are TRBV29-1 and TRBJ2-1, with D uncertain. This CDR3 is built from 11 residues. V lost 5 bases to trimming and J lost 3 bases, with 5 bases between them. CDR1 SQVTM and CDR2 ANQGSEA come from the germline V gene. CDR3 residues: CSVTNYNEQFF. CDR3 bases: TGCAGCGTTACGAACTACAATGAGCAGTTCTTC.

For this clonotype: One junction end does not reproduce the germline sequence, and a read error may be involved. This chain connects TRBV7-2 to TRBJ2-3, with D possibly matching TRBD1 (5 bases). The CDR3 covers 17 residues. Germline V gene sequence: CDR1 SGHTA, CDR2 FQGNSA. For the CDR3, the DNA is TGTGCCAGCAGCAGGCGAGGCCGACACCAGAGCACAGGTACGCAGTATTTT. Its translation is CASSRRGRHQSTGTQYF.

J is TRBJ1-3 and V is TRBV5-1; TRBD1 agrees at 10 bases. The CDR3 covers 17 residues. Trimming at V came to 4 bases and at J to 0 bases, leaving 7 bases not matched to a gene. The V gene's germline CDR1 is SGHRS and CDR2 YFSETQ. The CDR3 sequence is CASSTGQGGSSGNTIYF. The CDR3 nucleotides are TGCGCCAGCAGCACCGGACAGGGGGGATCCTCTGGAAACACCATATATTTT.

This clonotype was seen ten or more times. This sequence joins TRBV7-2 and TRBJ1-2; 7 bases map to TRBD1. V lost 6 bases and J lost 2; bases outside the gene matches: 15. This CDR3 is built from 17 residues. Per the germline V gene, CDR1 is SGHTA and CDR2 is FQGNSA. CDR3 sequence: CASSTSWTGVSNYGYTF. In DNA, the CDR3 is TGTGCCAGCAGTACGAGTTGGACAGGAGTATCAAACTATGGCTACACCTTC.

The V and J genes are TRBV3-1 and TRBJ2-5; 11 bases fit TRBD2. There are 19 residues in the CDR3. CDR1 is LGHDT and CDR2 is YNNKEL in the germline V gene (reference sequence). V lost 5 bases, J lost 2 bases, and 16 bases stayed unmatched. The CDR3 DNA sequence: TGTGCCAGCAGCGACAAAACCGCTAGCGGGGGGCTGCGACAAGAGACCCAGTACTTC. Translated, it gives CASSDKTASGGLRQETQYF.

The chain joins TRBV20-1 to TRBJ1-1; TRBD1 is a possible D gene (6 bases). This CDR3 comprises 15 residues. The V and J ends lost 0 bases and 0 bases respectively, with 11 bases between them. CDR1 and CDR2 (germline): DFQATT, SNEGSKA (reference sequence). CDR3 loop: CSARDRDNLNTEAFF. In DNA, the CDR3 is TGCAGTGCTAGAGACCGGGACAACCTGAACACTGAAGCTTTCTTT.

This clonotype appeared many times. The rearrangement joins TRBV4-3 to TRBJ2-7, with 10 nucleotides matching TRBD2. The V segment lost 0 bases and the J segment 3 bases; nucleotides outside the gene matches: 5. CDR3 length: 16 residues. Germline V gene data show CDR1 as LGHNA and CDR2 as YSLEER. CDR3 sequence (DNA): TGCGCCAGCAGCCAAGATCGTAGCGGGAGGTACTACGAGCAGTACTTC. Its translation: CASSQDRSGRYYEQYF.

This clonotype was observed a few times. The chain is built from TRBV27 and TRBJ1-6; perhaps TRBD1 as D (6 bases). Trimming removed 5 bases from V and 7 bases from J, with 12 bases in between. The germline V gene encodes CDR1 MNHEY and CDR2 SMNVEV (reference sequence). The CDR3 extends over 14 amino acids. CDR3 in DNA: TGTGCCAGCAGTCCCGGGACAACAAATTCACCCCTCCACTTT. It codes for CASSPGTTNSPLHF.

This clonotype was recorded many times. J is TRBJ1-1 and V is TRBV10-2; tentatively, D is TRBD1 (6 bases). Germline assignment: CDR1 WSHSY and CDR2 SAAADI. Deletions cut 2 bases from V and 0 bases from J, with 10 bases between. The CDR3 contains 15 residues. DNA of the CDR3: TGCGCCAGCAGTGAGCAACAGGGAATGAACACTGAAGCTTTCTTT. This codes for CASSEQQGMNTEAFF.

Regarding this clonotype: A much larger clone lies a single base off, so this may be a read error. The chain is built from TRBV28 and TRBJ2-7; D remains ambiguous. The CDR3 is 14 residues long. The V and J ends lost 1 base and 1 base respectively, with 8 bases between them. In germline, CDR1 is MDHEN, CDR2 SYDVKM. The DNA of the CDR3 is TGTGCCAGCAGTTTATTATCCCAATCCTACGAGCAGTACTTC. Protein sequence: CASSLLSQSYEQYF.

The table lists this clonotype with many counts. The CDR3 loop reads CASSPKGPYAGELFF. The CDR3 nucleotides are TGTGCCAGCAGCCCCAAGGGCCCCTACGCCGGGGAGCTGTTTTTT. The chain carries TRBV6-6 and TRBJ2-2; D not resolved. The CDR3 length is 15 residues. CDR1 and CDR2 from the germline V gene are MNHNY and SVGAGI (reference sequence). Trimming shortened V by 6 bases and J by 6 bases, and 17 bases separated the two germline ends.

In its sample, this clonotype was seen many times. The chain employs TRBV6-6 and TRBJ1-3, with D unresolved. Germline V CDR1 and CDR2: MNHNY, SVGAGI (reference sequence). V was cut by 0 bases and J by 0 bases, with 9 bases left in between. This CDR3 spans 16 amino acids. For the CDR3, the DNA is TGTGCCAGCAGTTACTCGCTCTGGGGCTCTGGAAACACCATATATTTT. It specifies CASSYSLWGSGNTIYF.

This clonotype was detected a few times. This chain joins TRBV19 and TRBJ2-3; no definite D call. CDR1 and CDR2 (germline): LNHDA, SQIVND (reference sequence). This CDR3 spans 15 amino acids. V lost 1 base to trimming and J lost 3 bases, with 11 bases between them. CDR3 in DNA: TGTGCCAGTAGTATAGGGTCGCCGGGTACAGATACGCAGTATTTT. Protein: CASSIGSPGTDTQYF.

This clonotype was found a few times. This chain joins TRBV5-1 and TRBJ2-7; tentatively, D is TRBD2 (5 bases). V shed 1 base and J shed 3 bases, with 11 bases lying between them. Per germline, CDR1 SGHRS and CDR2 YFSETQ. The length of the CDR3 is 14 residues. CDR3 sequence reads: CASSLLPGLYEQYF. The CDR3 DNA follows: TGCGCCAGCAGCTTGTTGCCAGGACTCTACGAGCAGTACTTC.

This clonotype was found many times. This sequence joins TRBV14 and TRBJ1-2; TRBD1 is a possible D gene (6 bases). This CDR3 contains 15 residues. Trimming stripped 3 bases from V and 2 bases from J, with 13 bases between. The germline V gene has CDR1 SGHDN and CDR2 FVKESK. The CDR3 loop reads CASSHPEGENYGYTF. The CDR3 nucleotides are TGTGCCAGCAGCCATCCAGAGGGGGAGAACTATGGCTACACCTTC.

This clonotype was counted at least ten times. The chain employs TRBV2 and TRBJ2-4; D uncertain. Germline V lookup: CDR1 SNHLY, CDR2 FYNNEI. This CDR3 contains 13 residues. V was cut by 0 bases and J by 10 bases, with 10 bases left in between. CDR3: CASSEAQPPIQYF. CDR3 nucleotide sequence: TGTGCCAGCAGTGAAGCCCAGCCCCCTATTCAGTACTTC.

This clonotype was seen repeatedly, ten times or more. The chain carries TRBV6-2 or TRBV6-3 and TRBJ1-1; D is unclear. This CDR3 has 13 amino acids. V was cut by 5 bases and J by 3 bases, with 10 bases left in between. The V gene's germline CDR1 is MNHEY and CDR2 SVGEGT. In nucleotides, the CDR3 is TGTGCCAGCAGTCACCTTGATTACACTGAAGCTTTCTTT. Its translation: CASSHLDYTEAFF.

This clonotype was recorded a few times. This chain joins TRBV3-1 and TRBJ1-5; 8 bases match TRBD1. Looked up from germline, CDR1 is LGHDT and CDR2 is YNNKEL (reference sequence). Losses at the gene ends were 3 bases for V and 4 bases for J; bases not matched to a gene: 11. This CDR3 comprises 17 residues. CDR3 loop: CASSQRDRLSGNQPQHF. The CDR3, as DNA: TGTGCCAGCAGCCAGAGGGACAGGCTCAGTGGGAATCAGCCCCAGCATTTT.

The CDR3 here is CASSVMGPGLGDGGYTF. The CDR3 DNA sequence: TGTGCCAGCAGCGTAATGGGACCGGGCTTGGGGGATGGTGGCTACACCTTC. V and J are TRBV9 and TRBJ1-2; tentatively, D is TRBD1 (5 bases). V lost 1 base, J lost 7 bases, and 23 bases lay in between. The germline CDR1 and CDR2 sequences are SGDLS and YYNGEE. CDR3 size: 17 residues.

The table lists this clonotype with a few counts. The genes are TRBV4-2 and TRBJ2-2; D remains ambiguous. There are 14 residues in the CDR3. V dropped 0 bases and J dropped 6 bases, with 8 bases sitting between them. Germline V gene sequence: CDR1 LGHNA, CDR2 YNFKEQ. CDR3 protein: CASSQDQGPGELFF. CDR3 nucleotides: TGTGCCAGCAGCCAAGATCAAGGTCCCGGGGAGCTGTTTTTT.